These 32 T cell receptor beta chains originate from one sample sequenced in a study of CD8 T cells in Susac syndrome (dated by TCRdb to between 2018 and 2021). The library was produced with the immunoSEQ multiplex PCR assay. RNA was extracted with the RNeasy kit and about 0.45 to 1 ug was reverse transcribed using random hexamers. The public reads were quality trimmed at Q25 with fastp and then assembled into clones with MiXCR by TCRdb, keeping productive beta chains. Each entry merges the rows of one CDR3 protein and shows their most common DNA and genes. For this sample there are about 140,000 distinct CDR3 sequences; about 94% appear just once. The ten largest clones represent about 0.25% of the sample. Sequencing input: CD8+ T cells from PBMCs. These receptors were taken from a human donor in good health.

The chain is built from TRBV29-1 and TRBJ2-3; 9 positions match TRBD1. The CDR3 loop spans 14 amino acids. V lost 3 bases to trimming and J lost 6 bases; unmatched junction nucleotides: 7. Germline V lookup: CDR1 SQVTM, CDR2 ANQGSEA. The CDR3 nucleotides read TGCAGCGTTGATGGAGACAGGGGGTATGATACGCAGTATTTT. Its protein is CSVDGDRGYDTQYF.

The rearrangement links TRBV28 to TRBJ2-4, with D possibly matching TRBD2 (5 bases). This CDR3 has 16 residues. From germline, CDR1 is MDHEN and CDR2 SYDVKM. Trimming removed 5 bases from V and 1 base from J, with 15 bases in between. CDR3 region: CASSDIASEAKNIQYF. DNA of the CDR3: TGTGCCAGCAGTGATATAGCGTCTGAGGCCAAAAACATTCAGTACTTC. Together with reference TRBV28 and TRBJ2-4, the CDR3 gives the full variable domain: DVKVTQSSRYLVKRTGEKVFLECVQDMDHENMFWYRQDPGLGLRLIYFSYDVKMKEKGDIPEGYSVSREKKERFSLILESASTNQTSMYLCASSDIASEAKNIQYFGAGTRLSVL.

The CDR3 coding sequence is TGCAGCTTTGGACAGCCAGAGACCCAGTACTTC. As protein: CSFGQPETQYF. The genes are TRBV29-1 and TRBJ2-5, with D maybe TRBD1 (6 bases). The CDR3 is made up of 11 amino acids. Looked up from germline, CDR1 is SQVTM and CDR2 is ANQGSEA. V was trimmed by 8 bases and J by 4 bases, leaving 11 bases between them.

V usage is TRBV7-9 and J usage is TRBJ2-2; a weak D match, TRBD1 (5 bases). CDR1 is SEHNR and CDR2 is FQNEAQ in the germline V gene (reference sequence). V was cut by 0 bases and J by 4 bases, with 12 bases left in between. CDR3 length: 16 residues. The CDR3 DNA follows: TGTGCCAGCAGCTTAGCGCTCAGGGCGCCCACCGGGGAGCTGTTTTTT. It specifies CASSLALRAPTGELFF.

The J gene is TRBJ2-1, the V gene TRBV7-2; the D gene is possibly TRBD1 (5 bases). Germline CDR1 reads SGHTA; CDR2 reads FQGNSA. CDR3 size: 15 residues. With 2 bases removed from V and 6 bases from J, the gap between germline ends came to 14 bases. CDR3 sequence reads: CASSLSAGLLNEQFF. The CDR3 DNA sequence: TGTGCCAGCAGCTTATCAGCAGGGCTACTCAATGAGCAGTTCTTC.

The J gene is TRBJ2-3, the V gene TRBV4-2; possible D gene TRBD2, 6 bases. V was cut by 0 bases and J by 5 bases, with 21 bases left in between. Germline values: CDR1 LGHNA, CDR2 YNFKEQ. This CDR3 has 18 amino acids. The CDR3 DNA is TGTGCCAGCAGCCAAGAGAGCTCCGGGAGTTATCACGGAGATACGCAGTATTTT. It yields the protein CASSQESSGSYHGDTQYF.

This sequence joins TRBV5-6 and TRBJ2-7; 7 positions match TRBD1. The CDR3 runs to 15 residues. Per the germline V gene, CDR1 is SGHDT and CDR2 is YYEEEE. V gave up 4 bases and J gave up 2 bases; unmatched junction bases: 9. The CDR3 DNA follows: TGTGCCAGCAGCCTACAGATGACAGGGACCTACGAGCAGTACTTC. Protein product: CASSLQMTGTYEQYF.

This clonotype has just one count. The genes are TRBV2 and TRBJ2-7, with no clear D. The CDR3 extends over 14 amino acids. Trimming shortened V by 0 bases and J by 0 bases, and 6 bases separated the two germline ends. The germline CDR1 and CDR2 sequences are SNHLY and FYNNEI. CDR3 residues: CASSEAGFSYEQYF. Written as DNA, the CDR3 is TGTGCCAGCAGTGAAGCGGGATTCTCCTACGAGCAGTACTTC.

The chain carries TRBV25-1 and TRBJ1-1; the D is unclear. Germline assignment: CDR1 MGHDK and CDR2 SYGVNS. The CDR3 length is 12 residues. V was trimmed by 2 bases and J by 4 bases, leaving 5 bases between them. CDR3 sequence: CASSEGRTEAFF. The DNA for the CDR3 is TGTGCCAGCAGTGAAGGTCGCACTGAAGCTTTCTTT.

This chain joins TRBV29-1 and TRBJ1-3, with 7 bases identical to TRBD1. The CDR3 loop spans 14 amino acids. V lost 6 bases to trimming and J lost 0 bases; unmatched junction nucleotides: 5. Germline-derived CDR1 and CDR2 are SQVTM and ANQGSEA. CDR3 amino acids: CSVETGDSGNTIYF. The DNA of the CDR3 is TGCAGCGTAGAAACAGGGGACTCTGGAAACACCATATATTTT.

V usage is TRBV27 and J usage is TRBJ2-3, with D hard to call. This CDR3 spans 16 amino acids. V was shortened by 1 base and J by 0 bases, with 11 bases between the two germline ends. Germline V gene lookup returns CDR1 MNHEY and CDR2 SMNVEV (reference sequence). The CDR3: CASSLLPTTSTDTQYF. The CDR3 DNA reads TGTGCCAGCAGTTTATTACCTACTACCAGCACAGATACGCAGTATTTT.

A few counts support this clonotype. The rearrangement uses TRBV14 and TRBJ1-2; no firm D call. Germline values: CDR1 SGHDN, CDR2 FVKESK. V lost 0 bases and J 4 bases, leaving 3 bases between the germline ends. The CDR3 is 12 residues long. The CDR3 loop reads CASSQDPYGYTF. Written as DNA, the CDR3 is TGTGCCAGCAGCCAAGATCCCTATGGCTACACCTTC.

The chain uses TRBV25-1 and TRBJ2-7, with 16 bases that match TRBD2. CDR1 and CDR2 from the germline V gene are MGHDK and SYGVNS. This CDR3 has 18 residues. J was trimmed by 3 bases and V by 4 bases; bases with no gene match: 9. The CDR3: CASSGPGLAGGPLYEQYF. CDR3 nucleotides: TGTGCCAGCAGTGGGCCGGGACTAGCGGGAGGGCCCCTCTACGAGCAGTACTTC.

The chain links TRBV9 to TRBJ1-2; 7 bases match TRBD1. Unmatched junction bases numbered 6, after V lost 3 bases and J lost 7 bases. Germline values: CDR1 SGDLS, CDR2 YYNGEE. There are 13 residues in the CDR3. This CDR3 is CASSGDRVGGYTF. In nucleotides, the CDR3 is TGTGCCAGCAGCGGAGACAGGGTGGGTGGCTACACCTTC.

The CDR3 reads CSAAPGLAGHEQFF. The CDR3 DNA reads as TGCAGTGCTGCCCCGGGACTAGCGGGGCATGAGCAGTTCTTC. This chain links TRBV20-1 with TRBJ2-1; 13 bases map to TRBD2. The CDR3 spans 14 residues. Germline lookup yields CDR1 DFQATT and CDR2 SNEGSKA (reference sequence). With 5 bases clipped from V and 8 bases from J, the junction kept 6 bases outside the gene matches.

This chain's CDR3 is CASSRFPGQGADEQFF. The CDR3 DNA sequence: TGTGCCAGCAGCCGTTTTCCGGGACAGGGGGCCGATGAGCAGTTCTTC. The V gene is TRBV9, the J gene TRBJ2-1; 12 positions match TRBD1. Germline V gene data show CDR1 as SGDLS and CDR2 as YYNGEE. This CDR3 has 16 amino acids. With 4 bases clipped from V and 8 bases from J, the junction kept 10 bases outside the gene matches.

This chain links TRBV15 with TRBJ2-7, with 11 bases lining up with TRBD2. CDR1 is LNHNV and CDR2 is YYDKDF in the germline V gene (reference sequence). CDR3 length equals 15 residues. J lost 4 bases, V lost 5 bases, and 7 bases had no gene match. CDR3 bases: TGTGCCACCAGCTTTACTAGCGGGGGTAGTTACGAGCAGTACTTC. Translated: CATSFTSGGSYEQYF. Variable domain in full (rest from reference TRBV15 and TRBJ2-7): DAMVIQNPRYQVTQFGKPVTLSCSQTLNHNVMYWYQQKSSQAPKLLFHYYDKDFNNEADTPDNFQSRRPNTSFCFLDIRSPGLGDTAMYLCATSFTSGGSYEQYFGPGTRLTVT.

This clonotype was counted once. The chain recombines TRBV4-3 with TRBJ1-3; D call uncertain. The length of the CDR3 is 15 residues. Germline V gene lookup returns CDR1 LGHNA and CDR2 YSLEER. Trimming took off 0 bases at V and 3 bases at J, with 9 bases between the two ends. Written as DNA, the CDR3 is TGCGCCAGCAGCCAAGATCGGGCGGTTGGAAACACCATATATTTT. Translating gives CASSQDRAVGNTIYF.

This chain uses TRBV23-1 with TRBJ2-3, with D uncertain. TRBV23-1 is an open reading frame whose function is uncertain. The V end lost 0 bases, the J end lost 0 bases, and 10 bases lay between the germline ends. The CDR3 has 16 amino acids. The CDR3 bases are TGCGCCAGCAGTCAATCGAGCTACCTTAGCACAGATACGCAGTATTTT. The encoded protein is CASSQSSYLSTDTQYF.

The chain recombines TRBV25-1 with TRBJ2-2; 12 bases align to TRBD2. CDR1 is MGHDK, CDR2 SYGVNS, per germline. CDR3 size: 17 residues. V dropped 6 bases and J dropped 5; count of bases not matched to a gene: 10. CDR3 protein: CASRTRTSGIGTGELFF. DNA of the CDR3: TGTGCCAGCAGAACCAGGACTAGCGGGATCGGGACCGGGGAGCTGTTTTTT.

V usage is TRBV27 and J usage is TRBJ2-5, with a tentative D call TRBD1 (5 bases). This CDR3 contains 15 residues. In germline, CDR1 is MNHEY, CDR2 SMNVEV (reference sequence). Trimming stripped 3 bases from V and 1 base from J, with 12 bases between. The CDR3 DNA is TGTGCCAGCAGTTTGGGGCTAGAAGTCCAAGAGACCCAGTACTTC. Translation gives CASSLGLEVQETQYF.

The chain links TRBV29-1 to TRBJ2-5; 15 bases agree with TRBD2. This CDR3 has 15 amino acids. The germline V gene encodes CDR1 SQVTM and CDR2 ANQGSEA. Trimming at V came to 6 bases and at J to 7 bases, leaving 9 bases not matched to a gene. CDR3 coding DNA: TGCAGCGTACCCCTTGGACTAGCGGGAGGGGTGACCCAGTACTTC. It yields the protein CSVPLGLAGGVTQYF.

The rearrangement uses TRBV19 and TRBJ2-5, with TRBD1 matching 10 bases. Germline CDR1 reads LNHDA; CDR2 reads SQIVND (reference sequence). The ends lost 3 bases at V and 0 bases at J; junction bases unmatched: 4. The length of the CDR3 is 16 residues. Written as DNA, the CDR3 is TGTGCCAGTAGTATTCCGGGACAGGGGCACCAAGAGACCCAGTACTTC. Its protein product is CASSIPGQGHQETQYF. The variable domain in full, with the rest retrieved from reference TRBV19 and TRBJ2-5, is DGGITQSPKYLFRKEGQNVTLSCEQNLNHDAMYWYRQDPGQGLRLIYYSQIVNDFQKGDIAEGYSVSREKKESFPLTVTSAQKNPTAFYLCASSIPGQGHQETQYFGPGTRLLVL.

V is TRBV27 and J is TRBJ2-7; 9 bases agree with TRBD2. Germline CDR1 reads MNHEY; CDR2 reads SMNVEV (reference sequence). This CDR3 has 16 residues. V was pared by 0 bases and J by 6 bases, with 9 bases of the junction left unmatched. The CDR3 sequence is CASSLSPPGSGSEQYF. The CDR3 region has the DNA TGTGCCAGCAGTTTATCCCCCCCAGGTAGCGGGAGCGAGCAGTACTTC.

This clonotype is a singleton in its sample. V usage is TRBV3-1 and J usage is TRBJ1-2; the match to TRBD1 covers 7 bases. This CDR3 is 14 amino acids long. V gave up 5 bases and J gave up 4 bases; unmatched junction bases: 7. Germline V CDR1 and CDR2: LGHDT, YNNKEL (reference sequence). The CDR3 region has the DNA TGTGCCAGCAGCACCCCCGGGACAGCCTATGGCTACACCTTC. Its protein product is CASSTPGTAYGYTF.

The CDR3 sequence: CASSLGGGADPAYNEQFF. CDR3 nucleotide sequence: TGTGCCAGCAGCTTAGGAGGGGGGGCGGATCCTGCCTACAATGAGCAGTTCTTC. The rearrangement uses TRBV7-9 and TRBJ2-1, with TRBD2 as a possible D gene (7 bases). The germline V gene has CDR1 SEHNR and CDR2 FQNEAQ (reference sequence). Trimming removed 1 base from V and 2 bases from J, with 18 bases in between. The CDR3 is 18 amino acids. The entire variable domain, with the rest obtained from reference TRBV7-9 and TRBJ2-1, is as follows: DTGVSQNPRHKITKRGQNVTFRCDPISEHNRLYWYRQTLGQGPEFLTYFQNEAQLEKSRLLSDRFSAERPKGSFSTLEIQRTEQGDSAMYLCASSLGGGADPAYNEQFFGPGTRLTVL.

The V gene is TRBV12-3 or TRBV12-4, the J gene TRBJ2-7; 14 bases fit TRBD2. The CDR3 is made up of 16 amino acids. Trimming at V came to 3 bases and at J to 5 bases, leaving 6 bases not matched to a gene. The DNA for the CDR3 is TGTGCCAGCAGTTTCGGGACTAGCGGGAGTGGGCACGAGCAGTACTTC. Amino acids: CASSFGTSGSGHEQYF.

The rearrangement joins TRBV7-6 to TRBJ2-1; possibly TRBD2 for D (6 bases). CDR3 length: 15 residues. Germline CDR1 reads SGHVS; CDR2 reads FNYEAQ. The ends were cut back, 4 bases at V and 5 bases at J, with 15 bases in the middle. The CDR3 DNA reads TGTGCCAGCAGCTCCCCGGGGACTGCCGACAATGAGCAGTTCTTC. The encoded protein is CASSSPGTADNEQFF.

The chain has TRBV3-1 and TRBJ1-5; possibly TRBD1 for D (5 bases). V was clipped by 0 bases and J by 2 bases, with 8 bases between them. CDR3 size: 15 residues. Looked up from germline, CDR1 is LGHDT and CDR2 is YNNKEL (reference sequence). CDR3 sequence reads: CASSQDGGGNQPQHF. The CDR3 DNA reads TGTGCCAGCAGCCAAGACGGAGGGGGCAATCAGCCCCAGCATTTT.

The V gene is TRBV29-1, the J gene TRBJ1-2; no definite D call. Germline-derived CDR1 and CDR2 are SQVTM and ANQGSEA. Trimming removed 5 bases from V and 7 bases from J, with 17 bases in between. CDR3 length: 13 residues. CDR3 nucleotide sequence: TGCAGCGTTATTGAGCCAGGAGGACGTGGCTACACCTTC. It specifies CSVIEPGGRGYTF.

The J gene is TRBJ2-7, the V gene TRBV5-1, with TRBD1 matching 7 bases. The CDR3 has 14 residues. The trim removed 4 bases at V and 2 bases at J, leaving 6 bases unmatched. CDR1 and CDR2 from the germline V gene are SGHRS and YFSETQ. In nucleotides, the CDR3 is TGCGCCAGCAGCCCGAGTCAGGGGGCCTACGAGCAGTACTTC. This codes for CASSPSQGAYEQYF.

The V gene is TRBV20-1, the J gene TRBJ2-2, with 7 bases matching TRBD1. The CDR3 totals 15 residues. CDR1 is DFQATT and CDR2 is SNEGSKA in the germline V gene (reference sequence). V trimming: 3 bases; J trimming: 3 bases; junction bases outside the gene matches: 7. This chain's CDR3 is CSASFSGQDTGELFF. Written as DNA, the CDR3 is TGCAGTGCTAGTTTTTCCGGACAGGACACCGGGGAGCTGTTTTTT.